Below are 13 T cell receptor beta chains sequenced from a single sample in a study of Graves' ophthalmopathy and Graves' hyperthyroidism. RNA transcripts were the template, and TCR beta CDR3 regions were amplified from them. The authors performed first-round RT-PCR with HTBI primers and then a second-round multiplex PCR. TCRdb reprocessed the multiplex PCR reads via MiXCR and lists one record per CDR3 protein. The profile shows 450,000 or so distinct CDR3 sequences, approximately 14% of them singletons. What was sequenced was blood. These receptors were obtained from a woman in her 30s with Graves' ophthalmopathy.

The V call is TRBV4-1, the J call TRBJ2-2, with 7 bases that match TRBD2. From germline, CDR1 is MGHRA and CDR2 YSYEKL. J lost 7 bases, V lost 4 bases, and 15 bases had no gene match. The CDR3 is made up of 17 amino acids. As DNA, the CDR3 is TGCGCCAGCAGCCTTAGCGAGCGCGGGAGTTTCAGCGGGGAGCTGTTTTTT. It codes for CASSLSERGSFSGELFF.

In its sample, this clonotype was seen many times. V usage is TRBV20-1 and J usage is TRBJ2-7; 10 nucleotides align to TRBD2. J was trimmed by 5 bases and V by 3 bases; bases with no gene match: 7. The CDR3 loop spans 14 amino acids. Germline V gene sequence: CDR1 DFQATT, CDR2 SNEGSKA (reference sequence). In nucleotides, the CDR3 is TGCAGTGCTAGGACACTAGCGGGGACCGACGAGCAGTACTTC. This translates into CSARTLAGTDEQYF.

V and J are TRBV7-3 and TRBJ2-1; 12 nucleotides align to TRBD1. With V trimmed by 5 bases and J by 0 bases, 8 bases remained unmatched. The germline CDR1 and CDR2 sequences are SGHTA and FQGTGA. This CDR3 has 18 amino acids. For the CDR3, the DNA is TGTGCCAGCAGCGACGGGACAGGGGGCCTAAGCTCCTACAATGAGCAGTTCTTC. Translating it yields CASSDGTGGLSSYNEQFF.

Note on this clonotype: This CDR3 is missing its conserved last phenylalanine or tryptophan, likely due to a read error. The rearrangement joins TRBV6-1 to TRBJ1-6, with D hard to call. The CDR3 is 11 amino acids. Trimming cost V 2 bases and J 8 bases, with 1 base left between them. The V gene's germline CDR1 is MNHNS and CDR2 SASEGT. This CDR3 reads CASSEYSPLHY. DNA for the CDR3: TGTGCCAGCAGTGAATATTCACCCCTCCACTAC.

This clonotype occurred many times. CDR3 sequence reads: CASSPTGSSYGYTF. The CDR3 region has the DNA TGTGCCAGCAGTCCTACAGGGAGTAGCTATGGCTACACCTTC. The gene calls are TRBV12-3 or TRBV12-4 and TRBJ1-2, with D perhaps matching TRBD1 (6 bases). The CDR3 is 14 amino acids. The germline V and J ends were trimmed by 5 bases and 4 bases, with 14 bases remaining between them.

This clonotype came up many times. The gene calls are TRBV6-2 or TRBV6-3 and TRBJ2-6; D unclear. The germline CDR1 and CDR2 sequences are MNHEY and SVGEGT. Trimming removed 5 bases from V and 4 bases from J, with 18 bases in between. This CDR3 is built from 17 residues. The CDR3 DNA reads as TGTGCCAGCAGTCCGTATCGTGTGTCCTCCGGGGCCAACGTCCTGACTTTC. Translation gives CASSPYRVSSGANVLTF.

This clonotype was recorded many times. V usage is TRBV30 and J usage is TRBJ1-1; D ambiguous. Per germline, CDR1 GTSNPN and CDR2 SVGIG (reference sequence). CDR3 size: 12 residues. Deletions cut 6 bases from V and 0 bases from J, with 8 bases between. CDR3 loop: CACSQLNTEAFF. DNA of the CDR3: TGTGCCTGTTCACAGTTGAACACTGAAGCTTTCTTT.

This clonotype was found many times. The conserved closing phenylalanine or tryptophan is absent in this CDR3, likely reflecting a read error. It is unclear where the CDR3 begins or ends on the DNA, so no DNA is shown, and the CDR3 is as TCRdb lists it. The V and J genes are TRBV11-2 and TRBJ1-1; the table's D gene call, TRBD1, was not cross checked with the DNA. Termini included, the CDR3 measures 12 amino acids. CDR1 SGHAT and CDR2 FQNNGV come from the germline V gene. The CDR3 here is CASSVQTGGLHC.

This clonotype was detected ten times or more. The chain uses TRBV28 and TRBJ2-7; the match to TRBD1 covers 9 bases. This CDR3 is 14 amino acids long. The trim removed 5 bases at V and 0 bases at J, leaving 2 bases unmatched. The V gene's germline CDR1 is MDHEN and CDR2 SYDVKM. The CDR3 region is CASSGTGNSYEQYF. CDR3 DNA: TGTGCCAGCAGTGGGACAGGGAACTCCTACGAGCAGTACTTC.

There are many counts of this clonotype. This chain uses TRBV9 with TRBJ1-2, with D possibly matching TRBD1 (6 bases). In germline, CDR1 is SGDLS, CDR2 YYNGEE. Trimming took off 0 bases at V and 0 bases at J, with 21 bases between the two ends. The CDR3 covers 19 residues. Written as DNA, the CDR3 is TGTGCCAGCAGCGTAGATCCGGGGGGCAGCACTTATTCTAACTATGGCTACACCTTC. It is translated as CASSVDPGGSTYSNYGYTF. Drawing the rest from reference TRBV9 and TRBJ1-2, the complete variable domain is DSGVTQTPKHLITATGQRVTLRCSPRSGDLSVYWYQQSLDQGLQFLIQYYNGEERAKGNILERFSAQQFPDLHSELNLSSLELGDSALYFCASSVDPGGSTYSNYGYTFGSGTRLTVV.

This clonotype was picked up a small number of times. Written as DNA, the CDR3 is TGTGCCAGCAGCAGACAGCTAGCCAAAAACATTCAGTACTTC. It codes for CASSRQLAKNIQYF. The chain is built from TRBV11-2 and TRBJ2-4; D perhaps matches TRBD1 (5 bases). This CDR3 has 14 residues. Trimming took 5 bases from V and 0 from J, leaving 8 bases between them. The germline gives CDR1 SGHAT, CDR2 FQNNGV.

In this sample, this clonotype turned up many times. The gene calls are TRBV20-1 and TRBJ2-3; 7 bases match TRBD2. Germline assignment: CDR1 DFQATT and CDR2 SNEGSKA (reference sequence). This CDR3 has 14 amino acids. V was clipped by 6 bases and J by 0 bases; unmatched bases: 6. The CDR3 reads CSADSGYSTDTQYF. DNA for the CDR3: TGCAGTGCGGATAGCGGGTACAGCACAGATACGCAGTATTTT.

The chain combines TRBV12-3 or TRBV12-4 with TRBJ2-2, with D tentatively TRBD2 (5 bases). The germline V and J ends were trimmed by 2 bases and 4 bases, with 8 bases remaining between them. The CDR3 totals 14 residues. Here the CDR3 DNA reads TGTGCCAGCAGTTTAAGGGAGACCACCGGGGAGCTGTTTTTT. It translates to CASSLRETTGELFF.